Listed below are T cell receptor beta chains from one sample, sequenced in a study of CD8+ T cells in alopecia areata. Assay: immunoSEQ multiplex PCR; the TCRdb copy retains only in-frame clones and omits some. The sample holds about 150,000 clones, approximately 65% seen once. Sequencing input: CD8+ T cells sorted from blood. The receptors come from a human donor in good health. CDR3s include the opening cysteine and the closing phenylalanine or tryptophan. The D gene is left open where the match is weak.

CASSGASFYYEQYF | TRBV5-6 | NA | TRBJ2-7
CASSPESTPRGQYF | TRBV27 | NA | TRBJ2-3
CASSLTDREEAFF | TRBV28 | TRBD1 | TRBJ1-1
CAWSAADRGPGPQHF | TRBV30 | TRBD1 | TRBJ1-5
CASSLTVSSYNEQFF | TRBV2 | NA | TRBJ2-1
CASSSGAIRYF | TRBV11-2 | NA | TRBJ2-7
CASSFGSGANVLTF | TRBV5-6 | NA | TRBJ2-6
CSARGLTTQYF | TRBV20-1 | NA | TRBJ2-5
CASSLARAFPDTQYF | TRBV11-2 | NA | TRBJ2-3
CASKTSGQTQYF | TRBV10-2 | TRBD2 | TRBJ2-5
CASSPMKGPYGYTF | TRBV27 | NA | TRBJ1-2
CASSLSWGRELFF | TRBV5-1 | NA | TRBJ2-2
CASSMDSGANVLTF | TRBV2 | NA | TRBJ2-6
CASSLEGVGGANVLTF | TRBV5-1 | NA | TRBJ2-6
CASSLSTGAETQYF | TRBV27 | NA | TRBJ2-5
CASSDAYFTYGNTGELFF | TRBV2 | NA | TRBJ2-2
CSAWDRETYEQYF | TRBV29-1 | TRBD1 | TRBJ2-7